Below are 18 T cell receptor beta chains sequenced from a single sample in a study of spatial heterogeneity in lung cancer (dated by TCRdb to about 2019). The label giving this sample's time point can be read as: sample taken at primary tumor resection. For TCR sequencing, whole RNA was extracted from tumor and nontumor lung tissue, or from cryopreserved PBMC samples, and no cell sorting was done. The library was built by means of 5' RACE. Sequencing instrument: NextSeq 500. TCRdb reran the public reads through fastp at Q25 and MiXCR, keeping productive beta chains. Each entry merges the rows of one CDR3 protein and shows their most common DNA and genes. The sample has tens of thousands of distinct CDR3 sequences on record, about 12% of them singletons. 42% of the sample belongs to the ten largest clones. The sequencing here drew on PBMCs, taken at surgery. Every receptor here comes from a female donor with early-stage non-small cell lung cancer.

This clonotype has a count of ten or more. J is TRBJ2-5 and V is TRBV5-1; TRBD2 matches at 10 bases. The CDR3 runs 16 residues. Germline CDR1 is SGHRS and CDR2 is YFSETQ. With V trimmed by 2 bases and J by 2 bases, 6 bases remained unmatched. Here the CDR3 DNA reads TGCGCCAGCAGCTTTGTTAGCGGGGGGAATCAAGAGACCCAGTACTTC. Its protein product is CASSFVSGGNQETQYF.

This chain connects TRBV6-6 to TRBJ2-7; 9 nucleotides line up with TRBD1. Unmatched junction bases numbered 16, after V lost 7 bases and J lost 6 bases. The germline V gene has CDR1 MNHNY and CDR2 SVGAGI (reference sequence). There are 16 residues in the CDR3. CDR3 region: CASILSPGQGSTEQYF. In nucleotides, the CDR3 is TGTGCCAGCATCCTAAGCCCGGGACAGGGATCGACCGAGCAGTACTTC.

The sample holds one count of this clonotype. The CDR3: CARGQAINEQFF. CDR3 nucleotides: TGTGCCAGGGGACAGGCGATCAATGAGCAGTTCTTC. The genes are TRBV2 and TRBJ2-1; 8 nucleotides match TRBD1. Germline trimming cut 9 bases from V and 6 bases from J; bases unmatched to any gene: 4. This CDR3 is 12 amino acids long. Germline V lookup: CDR1 SNHLY, CDR2 FYNNEI. Filled out from reference TRBV2 and TRBJ2-1, the complete variable domain reads EPEVTQTPSHQVTQMGQEVILRCVPISNHLYFYWYRQILGQKVEFLVSFYNNEISEKSEIFDDQFSVERPDGSNFTLKIRSTKLEDSAMYFCARGQAINEQFFGPGTRLTVL.

The chain combines TRBV3-1 with TRBJ2-7; D remains unclear. The V gene lost 3 bases and the J gene lost 2 bases, with 8 bases spanning the gap. Germline V gene sequence: CDR1 LGHDT, CDR2 YNNKEL (reference sequence). The CDR3 consists of 13 residues. The CDR3 protein is CASSHFGAYEQYF. The DNA of the CDR3 is TGTGCCAGCAGCCATTTTGGGGCCTACGAGCAGTACTTC.

At least ten counts were recorded for this clonotype. V usage is TRBV19 and J usage is TRBJ2-5; 15 bases fit TRBD2. J was trimmed by 1 base and V by 10 bases; bases with no gene match: 10. Per the germline V gene, CDR1 is LNHDA and CDR2 is SQIVND (reference sequence). This CDR3 region has 17 residues. CDR3 sequence (DNA): TGTGCCACCCAGGCGGGACTAGCGGGGGGAACCCAAGAGACCCAGTACTTC. It encodes CATQAGLAGGTQETQYF.

This clonotype was seen only once. This chain joins TRBV12-3 or TRBV12-4 and TRBJ2-2; 8 bases align to TRBD2. V trimming: 6 bases; J trimming: 1 base; junction bases outside the gene matches: 10. The CDR3 extends over 17 amino acids. The CDR3 sequence is CASSRGLGGVNTGELFF. In nucleotides, the CDR3 is TGTGCCAGCAGCCGGGGACTCGGGGGGGTGAACACCGGGGAGCTGTTTTTT.

This clonotype has a count of ten or more. The V call is TRBV7-9, the J call TRBJ2-1, with TRBD1 matching over 8 bases. The length of the CDR3 is 14 residues. Germline V gene data show CDR1 as SEHNR and CDR2 as FQNEAQ (reference sequence). J lost 5 bases, V lost 6 bases, and 6 bases had no gene match. The DNA for the CDR3 is TGTGCCAGCAGGCCAGGGACAGGTAACAATGAGCAGTTCTTC. Protein product: CASRPGTGNNEQFF.

The genes are TRBV20-1 and TRBJ2-2; D uncertain. V dropped 4 bases and J dropped 0 bases, with 9 bases sitting between them. This CDR3 comprises 14 residues. The germline V gene encodes CDR1 DFQATT and CDR2 SNEGSKA (reference sequence). CDR3 nucleotide sequence: TGCAGTGCTACCACTAAAACGAACACCGGGGAGCTGTTTTTT. This encodes CSATTKTNTGELFF.

This clonotype was seen a few times. The chain uses TRBV19 and TRBJ2-7; 9 bases align to TRBD1. J gave up 0 bases and V 7 bases, and 7 bases lay outside the gene matches. There are 15 residues in the CDR3. CDR1 and CDR2 from the germline V gene are LNHDA and SQIVND (reference sequence). The CDR3 here is CASNPGQGYSYEQYF. The CDR3 coding sequence is TGTGCCAGTAACCCGGGACAGGGCTACTCCTACGAGCAGTACTTC.

The V gene is TRBV23-1, the J gene TRBJ2-2; the D is unclear. TRBV23-1 is given ORF status, its function remaining uncertain. V was clipped by 0 bases and J by 7 bases, with 12 bases between them. There are 15 residues in the CDR3. The CDR3 loop reads CASSQSAHYSGELFF. CDR3 in DNA: TGCGCCAGCAGTCAATCGGCACATTACAGCGGGGAGCTGTTTTTT.

A few counts support this clonotype. V is TRBV2 and J is TRBJ1-2; TRBD1 matches at 7 bases. The germline V gene has CDR1 SNHLY and CDR2 FYNNEI. The CDR3 totals 12 residues. The V segment lost 8 bases and the J segment 0 bases; nucleotides outside the gene matches: 0. The CDR3 DNA reads as TGTGCCAGCGGGACAGCTAACTATGGCTACACCTTC. Encoded protein: CASGTANYGYTF.

The rearrangement links TRBV7-9 to TRBJ2-5; no firm D call. CDR3 length: 15 amino acids. In germline, CDR1 is SEHNR, CDR2 FQNEAQ (reference sequence). Trimming stripped 0 bases from V and 4 bases from J, with 12 bases between. The CDR3 loop is CASSLAGPGGETQYF. The DNA of the CDR3 is TGTGCCAGCAGCTTAGCTGGGCCTGGTGGAGAGACCCAGTACTTC.

The chain links TRBV6-2 or TRBV6-3 to TRBJ2-4; D ambiguous. The germline V and J ends were trimmed by 0 bases and 16 bases, with 13 bases remaining between them. The CDR3 has 12 residues. The germline gives CDR1 MNHEY, CDR2 SVGEGT. CDR3 sequence (DNA): TGTGCCAGCAGTTACTCGAAAGGGATCGATTACTTC. Translated: CASSYSKGIDYF.

In this sample, this clonotype turned up a few times. The V gene is TRBV6-5, the J gene TRBJ1-2, with D maybe TRBD1 (6 bases). This CDR3 has 13 amino acids. Germline V gene data show CDR1 as MNHEY and CDR2 as SVGAGI. The V and J ends lost 4 bases and 8 bases respectively, with 14 bases between them. Written as DNA, the CDR3 is TGTGCCAGCAGTTCTCAGGGGATTCGGGGCTACACCTTC. It is translated as CASSSQGIRGYTF.

Points on this clonotype: A read error may explain this, as a much larger clone is one base away. This chain uses TRBV18 with TRBJ1-2; tentative D call: TRBD1 (5 bases). Germline V gene lookup returns CDR1 KGHSH and CDR2 LQKENI. The ends were cut back, 3 bases at V and 4 bases at J, with 15 bases in the middle. This CDR3 spans 15 amino acids. The CDR3: CASSPGHDSGYGYTF. The CDR3 bases are TGTGCCAGCTCACCCGGACATGACTCGGGCTATGGCTACACCTTC.

This clonotype has just a few counts. The rearrangement links TRBV12-3 or TRBV12-4 to TRBJ1-3; D unclear. Trimming cost V 7 bases and J 0 bases, with 10 bases left between them. The CDR3 loop spans 14 amino acids. The CDR3 loop reads CASTGQHSGNTIYF. Here the CDR3 DNA reads TGTGCCAGCACGGGCCAGCACTCTGGAAACACCATATATTTT.

This sequence joins TRBV20-1 and TRBJ2-7; maybe TRBD2 (7 bases). CDR3 length: 14 amino acids. CDR1 is DFQATT, CDR2 SNEGSKA, per germline (reference sequence). V was cut by 6 bases and J by 0 bases, with 15 bases left in between. CDR3 loop: CSAGGGGSSYEQYF. CDR3 sequence (DNA): TGCAGTGCCGGGGGCGGGGGTAGCTCCTACGAGCAGTACTTC.

This rearrangement joins TRBV24-1 to TRBJ2-1; 9 bases line up with TRBD1. The germline V gene encodes CDR1 KGHDR and CDR2 SFDVKD. V dropped 3 bases and J dropped 6; count of bases not matched to a gene: 11. The length of the CDR3 is 17 residues. The CDR3 protein is CATSDANPGQGVNEQFF. DNA of the CDR3: TGTGCCACCAGTGATGCGAATCCGGGACAGGGTGTCAATGAGCAGTTCTTC.